Listed below are T cell receptor beta chains from one sample, sequenced in a study of blood T cell repertoires in COVID-19. Clones were sequenced by immunoSEQ multiplex PCR, and TCRdb holds only the in-frame ones, with some missing. This table has 150,000 to 200,000 clones, about 90% appearing once. The specimen was PBMCs or T cells enriched from blood (not recorded which). The receptors derive from a woman in her 30s who had recovered from COVID-19. Both conserved end residues are part of each CDR3. Each record gives: V gene, D gene, CDR3 length, clone size, J gene, CDR3 DNA, CDR3 protein. A D gene is named only where the DNA matches it firmly. Rows give clone size only sometimes, using once, few, many, or a class for an expanded clone.

v_gene: TRBV29-1
d_gene: NA
len: 9
abundance: NA
j_gene: TRBJ2-7
CDR3nt: TGCAGACTTGGGGCTGAGCAGTACTTC
CDR3aa: CRLGAEQYF

v_gene: TRBV30
d_gene: NA
len: 13
abundance: once
j_gene: TRBJ1-3
CDR3nt: TGTGCGGCTCCCGGACAGTTCGGAAACACCATATATTTT
CDR3aa: CAAPGQFGNTIYF

v_gene: TRBV7-9
d_gene: NA
len: 14
abundance: once
j_gene: TRBJ2-7
CDR3nt: TGTGCCAGCAGCTTAGCCTCAGGGCCCTACGAGCAGTACTTC
CDR3aa: CASSLASGPYEQYF

v_gene: TRBV5-4
d_gene: TRBD1
len: 14
abundance: NA
j_gene: TRBJ2-5
CDR3nt: TGTGCCAGCAGTAACCGGGACAGGGAAGAGACCCAGTACTTC
CDR3aa: CASSNRDREETQYF

v_gene: TRBV11-2
d_gene: TRBD2
len: 18
abundance: NA
j_gene: TRBJ2-1
CDR3nt: TGTGCCAGCGGCTTTGGGGGGGGAGTCGGGTTTTCCTACAATGAGCAGTTCTTC
CDR3aa: CASGFGGGVGFSYNEQFF

v_gene: TRBV27
d_gene: TRBD1
len: 18
abundance: NA
j_gene: TRBJ2-1
CDR3nt: TGTGCCAGCATTCTTCACATGACGGGGACAGGGGGATACAATGAGCAGTTCTTC
CDR3aa: CASILHMTGTGGYNEQFF

v_gene: TRBV3-1/TRBV3-2
d_gene: TRBD1
len: 16
abundance: once
j_gene: TRBJ2-5
CDR3nt: TGTGCCAGCAGCCAAGAAGACAGGGGGTATGGAGAGACCCAGTACTTC
CDR3aa: CASSQEDRGYGETQYF

v_gene: TRBV4-3
d_gene: TRBD2
len: 17
abundance: NA
j_gene: TRBJ2-3
CDR3nt: TGCGCCAGCAGCCGGTCCCCTAGCGGGAGGGCCGTGAATACGCAGTATTTT
CDR3aa: CASSRSPSGRAVNTQYF

v_gene: TRBV18
d_gene: TRBD1
len: 17
abundance: once
j_gene: TRBJ1-3
CDR3nt: TGTGCCAGCTCACCACCGGGGACAGCCTACTCTGGAAACACCATATATTTT
CDR3aa: CASSPPGTAYSGNTIYF

v_gene: TRBV30
d_gene: NA
len: 12
abundance: NA
j_gene: TRBJ1-2
CDR3nt: TGTGCCTGGACTTGGGGGGGGCATGGCTACACCTTC
CDR3aa: CAWTWGGHGYTF

v_gene: TRBV5-1
d_gene: NA
len: 13
abundance: NA
j_gene: TRBJ2-1
CDR3nt: TGCGCCAGCAGCTTGGCCTTAGAGTATGAGCAGTTCTTC
CDR3aa: CASSLALEYEQFF

v_gene: TRBV4-1
d_gene: TRBD2
len: 15
abundance: NA
j_gene: TRBJ2-7
CDR3nt: TGCGCCAGCAGCCAAGGCGGGGGGGCCAGGTACGAGCAGTACTTC
CDR3aa: CASSQGGGARYEQYF

v_gene: TRBV12-5
d_gene: NA
len: 13
abundance: NA
j_gene: TRBJ2-5
CDR3nt: TGTGCTAGTGCCGACCCCCACAGAGAGACCCAGTACTTC
CDR3aa: CASADPHRETQYF

v_gene: TRBV7-9
d_gene: NA
len: 14
abundance: NA
j_gene: TRBJ2-7
CDR3nt: TGTGCCAGCAGCTTAGCGGGGGGACCCTACGAGCAGTACTTC
CDR3aa: CASSLAGGPYEQYF

v_gene: TRBV19
d_gene: NA
len: 14
abundance: NA
j_gene: TRBJ2-7
CDR3nt: TGTGCCAGTAGTTCGTACAGTGAACCCTACGAGCAGTACTTC
CDR3aa: CASSSYSEPYEQYF

v_gene: TRBV3-1/TRBV3-2
d_gene: TRBD2
len: 17
abundance: NA
j_gene: TRBJ2-5
CDR3nt: TGTGCCAGCAGCCAAGCTTGGCTAGCGGGGTACCAAGAGACCCAGTACTTC
CDR3aa: CASSQAWLAGYQETQYF

v_gene: TRBV11-2
d_gene: NA
len: 14
abundance: once
j_gene: TRBJ2-7
CDR3nt: TGTGCCAGCAGTCGAACGTACCGAGGAGGAGAGCAGTACTTC
CDR3aa: CASSRTYRGGEQYF

v_gene: TRBV19
d_gene: TRBD1
len: 15
abundance: NA
j_gene: TRBJ2-7
CDR3nt: TGTGCCAGTAGTATAAGGGACAGGGGCGACTACGAGCAGTACTTC
CDR3aa: CASSIRDRGDYEQYF

v_gene: TRBV10-2
d_gene: NA
len: 14
abundance: NA
j_gene: TRBJ1-1
CDR3nt: TGCGCCAGCAGTGAGTCACGGGGGGGCACTGAAGCTTTCTTT
CDR3aa: CASSESRGGTEAFF

v_gene: TRBV19
d_gene: NA
len: 14
abundance: NA
j_gene: TRBJ1-1
CDR3nt: TGTGCCAGTAGTCAGCGGGGGGGAAACACTGAAGCTTTCTTT
CDR3aa: CASSQRGGNTEAFF

v_gene: TRBV29-1
d_gene: TRBD1
len: 12
abundance: NA
j_gene: TRBJ1-2
CDR3nt: TGCAGCGGAAGACAGGGGTATGGGGGCTACACCTTC
CDR3aa: CSGRQGYGGYTF

v_gene: TRBV19
d_gene: TRBD2
len: 16
abundance: once
j_gene: TRBJ2-1
CDR3nt: TGTGCCAGTTCCAAAGTTGGGGGACTAGACTACAATGAGCAGTTCTTC
CDR3aa: CASSKVGGLDYNEQFF

v_gene: TRBV11-3
d_gene: TRBD1
len: 14
abundance: NA
j_gene: TRBJ2-1
CDR3nt: TGTGCCAGCAGCACACAGGGGTCCCACAATGAGCAGTTCTTC
CDR3aa: CASSTQGSHNEQFF

v_gene: TRBV29-1
d_gene: TRBD1
len: 13
abundance: NA
j_gene: TRBJ2-3
CDR3nt: TGCAGCGGCGGGACAGGGAGCACAGATACGCAGTATTTT
CDR3aa: CSGGTGSTDTQYF

v_gene: TRBV6-2/TRBV6-3
d_gene: NA
len: 14
abundance: NA
j_gene: TRBJ1-5
CDR3nt: TGTGCCAGCAGTTACAGCCTACGCAATCAGCCCCAGCATTTT
CDR3aa: CASSYSLRNQPQHF

v_gene: TRBV6-2/TRBV6-3
d_gene: NA
len: 13
abundance: NA
j_gene: TRBJ1-5
CDR3nt: TGTGCCAGCAGTGCACAGGGAGGGCAGCCCCAGCATTTT
CDR3aa: CASSAQGGQPQHF

v_gene: TRBV12-3/TRBV12-4
d_gene: TRBD1
len: 13
abundance: NA
j_gene: TRBJ2-7
CDR3nt: TGTGCCAGCAGAGGGACAGGGGGGAACGAGCAGTACTTC
CDR3aa: CASRGTGGNEQYF

v_gene: TRBV2
d_gene: NA
len: 14
abundance: once
j_gene: TRBJ1-1
CDR3nt: TGTGCCAGCAGTGCGACTGGAATGAACACTGAAGCTTTCTTT
CDR3aa: CASSATGMNTEAFF

v_gene: TRBV19
d_gene: TRBD1
len: 14
abundance: NA
j_gene: TRBJ1-4
CDR3nt: TGTGCCAGTACCCAGACAGGGGAGGATGAAAAACTGTTTTTT
CDR3aa: CASTQTGEDEKLFF

v_gene: TRBV19
d_gene: TRBD2
len: 12
abundance: NA
j_gene: TRBJ2-7
CDR3nt: TGTGCCAGCGGGACTAGCGGCGACGAGCAGTACTTC
CDR3aa: CASGTSGDEQYF

v_gene: TRBV9
d_gene: NA
len: 14
abundance: once
j_gene: TRBJ2-2
CDR3nt: TGTGCCAGCAGCGTCCTACTAGACACCGGGGAGCTGTTTTTT
CDR3aa: CASSVLLDTGELFF

v_gene: TRBV4-1
d_gene: NA
len: 18
abundance: NA
j_gene: TRBJ1-4
CDR3nt: TGCGCCAGCAGCCAAGAAAATCTTGTTGGACTGAGGGGGGAAAAACTGTTTTTT
CDR3aa: CASSQENLVGLRGEKLFF

v_gene: TRBV21-1
d_gene: NA
len: 15
abundance: NA
j_gene: TRBJ1-1
CDR3nt: TGTGCCAGCAGCAAAAGGGGCCAGGGTTACACTGAAGCTTTCTTT
CDR3aa: CASSKRGQGYTEAFF

v_gene: TRBV19
d_gene: NA
len: 14
abundance: NA
j_gene: TRBJ2-5
CDR3nt: TGTGCCAGTAGAGAGACCCCGGGAGCGGAGACCCAGTACTTC
CDR3aa: CASRETPGAETQYF

v_gene: TRBV5-1
d_gene: NA
len: 16
abundance: once
j_gene: TRBJ2-7
CDR3nt: TGCGCCAGCAGCTTGGCCTCGGGGGACAGAACCTACGAGCAGTACTTC
CDR3aa: CASSLASGDRTYEQYF

v_gene: TRBV19
d_gene: NA
len: 14
abundance: NA
j_gene: TRBJ1-1
CDR3nt: TGTGCCAGTAGTATAAAACGGTCGGGGACTGAAGCTTTCTTT
CDR3aa: CASSIKRSGTEAFF

v_gene: TRBV28
d_gene: NA
len: 14
abundance: NA
j_gene: TRBJ1-5
CDR3nt: TGTGCCAGCAGTTTTCAGCGGTCGGGCCAGCCCCAGCATTTT
CDR3aa: CASSFQRSGQPQHF

v_gene: TRBV5-6
d_gene: NA
len: 12
abundance: NA
j_gene: TRBJ2-3
CDR3nt: TGTGCCAGCAGCTTGGAACGGGATACGCAGTATTTT
CDR3aa: CASSLERDTQYF

v_gene: TRBV11-2
d_gene: NA
len: 14
abundance: NA
j_gene: TRBJ1-1
CDR3nt: TGTGCCAGCAGCCCCATGCGGGGGAACACTGAAGCTTTCTTT
CDR3aa: CASSPMRGNTEAFF

v_gene: TRBV5-1
d_gene: TRBD1
len: 15
abundance: NA
j_gene: TRBJ2-7
CDR3nt: TGCGCCAGCAGCTCTGTCCCGGGACAGGGGAACGAGCAGTACTTC
CDR3aa: CASSSVPGQGNEQYF

v_gene: TRBV9
d_gene: NA
len: 14
abundance: NA
j_gene: TRBJ1-3
CDR3nt: TGTGCCAGCAGACCGGGACAATTTGGAAACACCATATATTTT
CDR3aa: CASRPGQFGNTIYF

v_gene: TRBV7-3
d_gene: NA
len: 15
abundance: once
j_gene: TRBJ1-2
CDR3nt: TGTGCCAGCAGCTTACAGGGCAGCCCCGACTATGGCTACACCTTC
CDR3aa: CASSLQGSPDYGYTF

v_gene: TRBV5-4
d_gene: NA
len: 12
abundance: NA
j_gene: TRBJ1-6
CDR3nt: TGTGCCAGCAGCTTGGACTATTCACCCCTCCACTTT
CDR3aa: CASSLDYSPLHF

v_gene: TRBV5-1
d_gene: TRBD1
len: 15
abundance: once
j_gene: TRBJ1-3
CDR3nt: TGCGCCAGCAGATTAGGACAGGCCTCTGGAAACACCATATATTTT
CDR3aa: CASRLGQASGNTIYF

v_gene: TRBV9
d_gene: NA
len: 15
abundance: once
j_gene: TRBJ1-6
CDR3nt: TGTGCCAGCAGCGCAGGACAGATAGGATTGTCACCCCTCCACTTT
CDR3aa: CASSAGQIGLSPLHF

v_gene: TRBV11-3
d_gene: TRBD1
len: 15
abundance: NA
j_gene: TRBJ1-1
CDR3nt: TGTGCCAGCAGCTTCGAGACAGGGTGGAACACTGAAGCTTTCTTT
CDR3aa: CASSFETGWNTEAFF

v_gene: TRBV2
d_gene: NA
len: 13
abundance: NA
j_gene: TRBJ1-2
CDR3nt: TGTGCCAGCAGTGAGGACACTAACTATGGCTACACCTTC
CDR3aa: CASSEDTNYGYTF

v_gene: TRBV19
d_gene: TRBD1
len: 17
abundance: once
j_gene: TRBJ1-1
CDR3nt: TGTGCCAGTAGTCCCCGGGACAGGGTTCTCATGAACACTGAAGCTTTCTTT
CDR3aa: CASSPRDRVLMNTEAFF